This T cell receptor (beta chain) was observed in a study of T cells in Graves' hyperthyroidism and ophthalmopathy. The study's findings and limits: In simple terms, a model built on 13 V-J features told ophthalmopathy apart from stable hyperthyroidism. The model's output predicted ophthalmopathy at a median of around 6.9 months prior to onset.

V was trimmed by 6 bases and J by 2 bases, leaving 14 bases between them. The CDR3 is 15 residues long. From germline, CDR1 is KGHDR and CDR2 SFDVKD. Researchers took RNA transcripts and amplified the TCR beta CDR3 regions from them. Researchers ran a first-round RT-PCR on the TCR CDR3 using the HTBI primer set. MiXCR was run by TCRdb on the multiplex PCR reads, yielding one entry per CDR3 protein. The sample carries some 600,000 distinct CDR3 sequences, around 46% recorded once. No ophthalmopathy progression within 18 months constituted stable Graves' hyperthyroidism. Remarks on this clonotype: Its antigen is not identified.

Sequencing used peripheral blood or thyroid tissue (not recorded which). The sequence was collected from a woman between 18 and 29 years old with Graves' hyperthyroidism. J is TRBJ2-3 and V is TRBV24-1; D perhaps matches TRBD2 (5 bases). CDR3 protein: CATSSVRLPTDTQYF. In DNA, the CDR3 is TGTGCCACCAGTTCCGTGCGACTACCCACAGATACGCAGTATTTT.